The clone carrying this T cell receptor beta chain was counted many times. These data belong to a study of spatial heterogeneity in lung cancer. The sample's time point: sample taken at primary tumor resection. The donors comprised about 70 untreated early-stage non-small cell lung cancer patients. Researchers sequenced whole RNA taken from tumor, nontumor lung or frozen PBMC without sorting. In germline, CDR1 is SQVTM, CDR2 ANQGSEA. The CDR3 spans 14 residues. The trim removed 7 bases at V and 3 bases at J, leaving 7 bases unmatched. Every TCR cDNA molecule bore a unique molecular identifier. TCRdb reprocessed the 5' RACE reads with MiXCR, giving one entry per CDR3 protein. This sample has about 2,800 distinct CDR3 sequences, with 7.5% to 10% found just once.

The chain couples TRBV29-1 to TRBJ2-1; 9 nucleotides match TRBD2. The source of this sequence is a male donor with early-stage non-small cell lung cancer. The starting material was normal lung tissue next to the tumor, obtained at surgery. CDR3: CSGGPSGIYNEQFF. The CDR3 nucleotides are TGCAGCGGCGGGCCTAGCGGGATCTACAATGAGCAGTTCTTC.